The 16 T cell receptor beta chains given below trace back to one sample, sequenced in a study of blood T cell repertoires in COVID-19. Repertoires were generated with immunoSEQ multiplex PCR, while TCRdb's copy carries only in-frame clones and drops some. In the table there are around 170,000 clones, around 80% of which are singletons. Material for sequencing was peripheral blood. All receptors come from a man aged 25 to 40 with active or convalescent COVID-19.

V usage is TRBV10-3 and J usage is TRBJ2-5; 7 bases are a match to TRBD1. Germline-derived CDR1 and CDR2 are ENHRY and SYGVKD. With V trimmed by 10 bases and J by 3 bases, 8 bases remained unmatched. This CDR3 is built from 13 residues. The CDR3 region has the DNA TGTGCCACGAAGGGACAGCCTGAAGAGACCCAGTACTTC. Protein sequence: CATKGQPEETQYF.

The chain is built from TRBV24-1 and TRBJ2-1, with D tentatively TRBD1 (7 bases). Germline V gene sequence: CDR1 KGHDR, CDR2 SFDVKD. The CDR3 length is 17 residues. V was shortened by 1 base and J by 7 bases, with 19 bases between the two germline ends. The DNA of the CDR3 is TGTGCCACCAGTGATTTAGGGGGGCAGGGGGAGAAGAATGAGCAGTTCTTC. Its protein product is CATSDLGGQGEKNEQFF.

The chain has TRBV5-1 and TRBJ1-2; D unclear. The CDR3 loop spans 13 amino acids. V was shortened by 0 bases and J by 2 bases, with 5 bases between the two germline ends. Germline-derived CDR1 and CDR2 are SGHRS and YFSETQ. CDR3 loop: CASSLDGNYGYTF. DNA for the CDR3: TGCGCCAGCAGCTTGGACGGGAACTATGGCTACACCTTC.

The V gene is TRBV4-1, the J gene TRBJ1-5, with D maybe TRBD1 (6 bases). Germline CDR1 is MGHRA and CDR2 is YSYEKL. There are 16 residues in the CDR3. V lost 0 bases and J lost 9, with 18 bases in between. The CDR3 nucleotides are TGCGCCAGCAGCCAAGATCTAGGGGGGGAGAAACGGCCCCAGCATTTT. Amino acids: CASSQDLGGEKRPQHF.

The rearrangement links TRBV10-3 to TRBJ2-1; D is possibly TRBD2 (5 bases). V was shortened by 11 bases and J by 5 bases, with 13 bases between the two germline ends. Germline V CDR1 and CDR2: ENHRY, SYGVKD. There are 12 residues in the CDR3. In DNA form, the CDR3 reads TGTGCCTCAACCCCGGGGAACAATGAGCAGTTCTTC. Its protein product is CASTPGNNEQFF.

J is TRBJ1-1 and V is TRBV7-6; 8 bases fit TRBD1. CDR1 is SGHVS and CDR2 is FNYEAQ in the germline V gene. The V segment lost 4 bases and the J segment 7 bases; nucleotides outside the gene matches: 2. This CDR3 contains 12 residues. The CDR3 here is CASSSDRGEAFF. The DNA for the CDR3 is TGTGCCAGCAGCTCCGACAGGGGTGAAGCTTTCTTT. Complete variable domain (other parts from reference TRBV7-6 and TRBJ1-1): GAGVSQSPRYKVTKRGQDVALRCDPISGHVSLYWYRQALGQGPEFLTYFNYEAQQDKSGLPNDRFSAERPEGSISTLTIQRTEQRDSAMYRCASSSDRGEAFFGQGTRLTVV.

This sequence joins TRBV7-2 and TRBJ2-3, with a possible D match to TRBD1 (6 bases). V was clipped by 5 bases and J by 2 bases, with 14 bases between them. Germline V lookup: CDR1 SGHTA, CDR2 FQGNSA. The CDR3 contains 15 residues. The CDR3 region is CASSLPTGPTDTQYF. CDR3 bases: TGTGCCAGCAGCCTTCCGACAGGACCCACAGATACGCAGTATTTT.

This clone was counted between two and nine times. The chain is built from TRBV5-6 and TRBJ1-5; D is perhaps TRBD1 (6 bases). There are 15 residues in the CDR3. V gave up 4 bases and J gave up 1 base, with 12 bases separating them. CDR1 and CDR2 from the germline V gene are SGHDT and YYEEEE. CDR3 DNA sequence: TGTGCCAGCAGCGTCACCGGGACAAGCAATCAGCCCCAGCATTTT. Amino acids: CASSVTGTSNQPQHF.

This clone has only one observation. This sequence joins TRBV12-3 or TRBV12-4 and TRBJ1-5; 7 nucleotides match TRBD1. The CDR3 has 13 residues. Trimming took 7 bases from V and 6 from J; bases not matched to a gene: 6. This CDR3 reads CASTVQGGQPQHF. CDR3 in DNA: TGTGCCAGCACCGTTCAGGGGGGTCAGCCCCAGCATTTT.

The V and J genes are TRBV4-3 and TRBJ2-1; the D gene is possibly TRBD2 (6 bases). V was shortened by 0 bases and J by 0 bases, with 15 bases between the two germline ends. The germline gives CDR1 LGHNA, CDR2 YSLEER. The CDR3 is 18 amino acids. DNA of the CDR3: TGCGCCAGCAGCCAAGATAGCGGCGCTTCGAGCTCCTACAATGAGCAGTTCTTC. Protein product: CASSQDSGASSSYNEQFF.

V usage is TRBV19 and J usage is TRBJ2-2; D ambiguous. V was trimmed by 4 bases and J by 8 bases, leaving 11 bases between them. The CDR3 extends over 13 amino acids. The V gene's germline CDR1 is LNHDA and CDR2 SQIVND (reference sequence). The CDR3 nucleotides read TGTGCCAGTAGTAACCTTATCGGTGGGGAGCTGTTTTTT. It yields the protein CASSNLIGGELFF.

CDR3 region: CASSPDKGFLYNEQFF. As DNA, the CDR3 is TGTGCCAGCAGCCCGGACAAAGGGTTCCTCTACAATGAGCAGTTCTTC. The V call is TRBV5-5, the J call TRBJ2-1; D possibly corresponds to TRBD1 (5 bases). CDR1 is SGHKS and CDR2 is YYEKEE in the germline V gene (reference sequence). V dropped 4 bases and J dropped 3 bases, with 17 bases sitting between them. There are 16 residues in the CDR3.

The chain employs TRBV7-8 and TRBJ2-7; 8 bases match TRBD1. Trimming cost V 2 bases and J 7 bases; bases outside gene matches: 4. The germline V gene has CDR1 SGHVS and CDR2 FQNEAQ. The CDR3 runs to 13 residues. The CDR3 region is CASSLQGAREQYV. The CDR3 nucleotides are TGTGCCAGCAGCTTACAGGGGGCGCGTGAGCAGTACGTC.

The chain recombines TRBV6-1 with TRBJ1-6; D gene uncertain. V lost 3 bases and J lost 9, with 9 bases in between. Germline values: CDR1 MNHNS, CDR2 SASEGT. The CDR3 runs to 13 residues. This CDR3 reads CASSDGVGSPLHF. In DNA, the CDR3 is TGTGCCAGCAGTGACGGGGTAGGTTCACCCCTCCACTTT.

This clone showed up just once. The rearrangement links TRBV19 to TRBJ2-3; D gene unclear. This CDR3 is built from 14 residues. Germline CDR1 and CDR2: LNHDA and SQIVND (reference sequence). Trimming cost V 2 bases and J 2 bases, with 8 bases left between them. The DNA for the CDR3 is TGTGCCAGTAGTATAACGGGTCACACAGATACGCAGTATTTT. Amino acid sequence: CASSITGHTDTQYF.

V gene TRBV28 combines with J gene TRBJ2-1; TRBD2 aligns across 9 bases. The CDR3 runs 14 residues. V lost 10 bases and J lost 4; bases outside the gene matches: 8. Germline CDR1 is MDHEN and CDR2 is SYDVKM. CDR3 coding DNA: TGTGCCACCGGACTGGCGGGGGGGTACAATGAGCAGTTCTTC. Its translation is CATGLAGGYNEQFF.